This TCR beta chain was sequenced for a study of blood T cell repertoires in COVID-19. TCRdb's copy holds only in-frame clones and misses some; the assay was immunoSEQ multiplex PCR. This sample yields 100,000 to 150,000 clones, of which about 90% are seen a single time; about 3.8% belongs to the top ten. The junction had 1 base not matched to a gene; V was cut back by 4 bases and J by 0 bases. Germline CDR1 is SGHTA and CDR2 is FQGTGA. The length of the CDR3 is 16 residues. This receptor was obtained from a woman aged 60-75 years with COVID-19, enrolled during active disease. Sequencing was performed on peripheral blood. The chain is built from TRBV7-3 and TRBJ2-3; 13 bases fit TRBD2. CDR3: CASSSGLAGSTDTQYF. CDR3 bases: TGTGCCAGCAGCTCGGGACTAGCGGGGAGCACAGATACGCAGTATTTT.